This record concerns one T cell receptor (beta chain) sequence. Its antigen is still unknown. The sample is drawn from a study of cytomegalovirus exposure and HLA in healthy donors. Notes on the study in general: CMV serostatus alone was available as immune exposure information. TCR beta sequences reportedly predicted the HLA-A and HLA-B alleles of most subjects accurately.

The primer mix had 60 Vbeta and 13 Jbeta primers. TCRdb's table, derived via immunoSEQ multiplex PCR, lists solely in-frame clones and lacks some. The data hold 100,000 to 150,000 clones, with about 79% observed a single time. Sequenced: PBMCs. The receptor was isolated from a woman aged 18 to 35 in good health and CMV-seropositive.

The CDR3 coding sequence is TGTGCCCACCGACAGGGCTTGAGGACTGAAGCTTTCTTT. Translation: CAHRQGLRTEAFF. The chain uses TRBV30 and TRBJ1-1; 7 bases are a match to TRBD1. The CDR3 sequence is 13 residues long. Trimming at V came to 8 bases and at J to 5 bases, leaving 11 bases not matched to a gene. Germline V CDR1 and CDR2: GTSNPN, SVGIG (reference sequence).